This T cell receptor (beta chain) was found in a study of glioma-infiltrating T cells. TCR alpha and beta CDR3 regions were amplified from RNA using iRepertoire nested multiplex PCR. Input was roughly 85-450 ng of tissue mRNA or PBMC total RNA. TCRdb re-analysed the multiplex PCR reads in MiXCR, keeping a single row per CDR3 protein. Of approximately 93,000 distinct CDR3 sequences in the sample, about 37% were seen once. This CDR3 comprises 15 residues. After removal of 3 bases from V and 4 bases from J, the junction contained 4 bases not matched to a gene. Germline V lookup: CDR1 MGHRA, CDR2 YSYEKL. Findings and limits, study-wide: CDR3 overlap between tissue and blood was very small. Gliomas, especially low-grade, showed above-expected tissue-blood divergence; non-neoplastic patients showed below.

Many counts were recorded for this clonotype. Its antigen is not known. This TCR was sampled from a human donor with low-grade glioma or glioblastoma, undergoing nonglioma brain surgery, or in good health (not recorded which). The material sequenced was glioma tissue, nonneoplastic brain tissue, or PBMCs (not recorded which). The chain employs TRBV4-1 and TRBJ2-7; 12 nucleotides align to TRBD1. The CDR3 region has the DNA TGCGCCAGCAGCCAGCCGGGACAGGGGGCTTACGAGCAGTACTTC. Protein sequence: CASSQPGQGAYEQYF.